A selection of T cell receptor beta chains follows, all from one sample in a study of Graves' ophthalmopathy and Graves' hyperthyroidism. MiXCR, applied by TCRdb to the multiplex PCR reads, yields one record per CDR3 protein. The sample yields approximately 460,000 distinct CDR3 sequences, approximately 15% seen once. Sequenced input: blood. These TCRs come from a woman aged 30 to 39 with Graves' ophthalmopathy. Both conserved end residues are part of each CDR3. D genes are given only for firm matches. The size entry is marked missing in some rows and otherwise reads once, few, many or a size class.

clone size: many
D gene: NA
V gene: TRBV6-1
J gene: TRBJ1-2
CDR3 DNA: TGTGCCAGCAGTGAACAGGGGCGCGGAATTGGCTACACCTTC
CDR3 protein: CASSEQGRGIGYTF

clone size: many
D gene: NA
V gene: TRBV25-1
J gene: TRBJ2-4
CDR3 DNA: TGTGCCAGCATCGAGCGTTCAAGAGGGGGAAGGGGAACCAAAAACATTCAGTACTTC
CDR3 protein: CASIERSRGGRGTKNIQYF

clone size: NA
D gene: TRBD2
V gene: TRBV7-3
J gene: TRBJ2-7
CDR3 DNA: TGTGCCAGCAGCTTAACCGTAGCGGGAAGAGACGAGCAGTACTTC
CDR3 protein: CASSLTVAGRDEQYF

clone size: many
D gene: NA
V gene: TRBV12-5
J gene: TRBJ1-1
CDR3 DNA: TGTGCTAGTGGTTCCCGGGGACGTATTGAAGCTTTCTTT
CDR3 protein: CASGSRGRIEAFF

clone size: many
D gene: NA
V gene: TRBV19
J gene: TRBJ2-7
CDR3 DNA: TGTGCCAGTATGGGACGTTCCTACGAGCAGTACTTC
CDR3 protein: CASMGRSYEQYF

clone size: few
D gene: NA
V gene: TRBV19
J gene: TRBJ2-7
CDR3 DNA: TGTGCCAGTAGTATTCTCCCCCCCTTCTTCGAGCAGTACTTC
CDR3 protein: CASSILPPFFEQYF

clone size: many
D gene: TRBD1
V gene: TRBV28
J gene: TRBJ2-7
CDR3 DNA: TGTGCCAGCAGAGAAACCGGGACAGGGATGCGCGAGCAGTACTTC
CDR3 protein: CASRETGTGMREQYF

clone size: many
D gene: NA
V gene: TRBV11-2
J gene: TRBJ1-1
CDR3 DNA: TGTGCCAGCAGCCCCTACAGTTCCTTCGGGAGGGACACTGAAGCTTTCTTT
CDR3 protein: CASSPYSSFGRDTEAFF

clone size: many
D gene: NA
V gene: TRBV19
J gene: TRBJ1-5
CDR3 DNA: TGTGCCACTAGGAGGGAGGGAGGCAATCAGCCCCAGCATTTT
CDR3 protein: CATRREGGNQPQHF

clone size: NA
D gene: TRBD1
V gene: TRBV11-2
J gene: TRBJ2-2
CDR3 DNA: TGTGCCAGCAGCTTCGGGACAGGGGCAACCGGGGAGCTGTTTTTT
CDR3 protein: CASSFGTGATGELFF

clone size: many
D gene: NA
V gene: TRBV6-1
J gene: TRBJ2-7
CDR3 DNA: TGTGCCAGCAGTGAAGTTGGCAGGCCTACCTACGAGCAGTACTTC
CDR3 protein: CASSEVGRPTYEQYF

clone size: many
D gene: NA
V gene: TRBV18
J gene: TRBJ2-7
CDR3 DNA: TGTGCCAGCTCACCACCGAACAAACCCACCTACGAGCAGTACTTC
CDR3 protein: CASSPPNKPTYEQYF

clone size: many
D gene: NA
V gene: TRBV12-3/TRBV12-4
J gene: TRBJ2-2
CDR3 DNA: TGTGCCAGCAGTTGGGCCTCCGGACCTAACACCGGGGAGCTGTTTTTT
CDR3 protein: CASSWASGPNTGELFF

clone size: NA
D gene: TRBD1
V gene: TRBV9
J gene: TRBJ1-2
CDR3 DNA: TGTGCCAGCAGCGTAGGGGGACAGTTAAACTATGGCTACACCTTC
CDR3 protein: CASSVGGQLNYGYTF

clone size: many
D gene: NA
V gene: TRBV28
J gene: TRBJ2-6
CDR3 DNA: TGTGCCAGCCACCTCTCTGGGGCCAACGTCCTGACTTTC
CDR3 protein: CASHLSGANVLTF

clone size: many
D gene: NA
V gene: TRBV6-2/TRBV6-3
J gene: TRBJ1-5
CDR3 DNA: TGTGCCAGCAGTTACACCAGGGGAAGCAATCAGCCCCAGCATTTT
CDR3 protein: CASSYTRGSNQPQHF

clone size: many
D gene: NA
V gene: TRBV12-3/TRBV12-4
J gene: TRBJ2-2
CDR3 DNA: TGTGCCAGCAGCTTAGAGAGACAGGAGCTGTTTTTT
CDR3 protein: CASSLERQELFF

clone size: NA
D gene: NA
V gene: TRBV7-7
J gene: TRBJ2-5
CDR3 DNA: TGTGCTAGCAGGCCATTCCCCGGGGCCTCAGAGACCCAGTACTTC
CDR3 protein: CASRPFPGASETQYF

clone size: many
D gene: NA
V gene: TRBV24-1
J gene: TRBJ2-5
CDR3 DNA: TGTGCCACCAGTGATTACCGTGTGGAGACCCAGTACTTC
CDR3 protein: CATSDYRVETQYF

clone size: NA
D gene: TRBD1
V gene: TRBV10-3
J gene: TRBJ2-7
CDR3 DNA: TGTGCCATCAGTGTGAGGGACAGGGAAAATAACGAGCAGTACTTC
CDR3 protein: CAISVRDRENNEQYF

clone size: NA
D gene: TRBD2
V gene: TRBV2
J gene: TRBJ2-4
CDR3 DNA: TGTGCCAGCAGCGCCTCCGGGACTACGGGCAAAAACATTAAGTACTTC
CDR3 protein: CASSASGTTGKNIKYF

clone size: NA
D gene: TRBD2
V gene: TRBV6-5
J gene: TRBJ2-2
CDR3 DNA: TGTGCCAGCAGTTACAGGGAGGGATGGGAAACCGGGGAGCTGTTTTTT
CDR3 protein: CASSYREGWETGELFF

clone size: many
D gene: NA
V gene: TRBV29-1
J gene: TRBJ2-7
CDR3 DNA: TGCAGCGTTGAATTCGCGGGGCCCCACTCCTACGAGCAGTACTTC
CDR3 protein: CSVEFAGPHSYEQYF

clone size: many
D gene: TRBD1
V gene: TRBV9
J gene: TRBJ1-2
CDR3 DNA: TGTGCCAGCAGCGCCCCGGGACAGACAGGCTACACCTTC
CDR3 protein: CASSAPGQTGYTF